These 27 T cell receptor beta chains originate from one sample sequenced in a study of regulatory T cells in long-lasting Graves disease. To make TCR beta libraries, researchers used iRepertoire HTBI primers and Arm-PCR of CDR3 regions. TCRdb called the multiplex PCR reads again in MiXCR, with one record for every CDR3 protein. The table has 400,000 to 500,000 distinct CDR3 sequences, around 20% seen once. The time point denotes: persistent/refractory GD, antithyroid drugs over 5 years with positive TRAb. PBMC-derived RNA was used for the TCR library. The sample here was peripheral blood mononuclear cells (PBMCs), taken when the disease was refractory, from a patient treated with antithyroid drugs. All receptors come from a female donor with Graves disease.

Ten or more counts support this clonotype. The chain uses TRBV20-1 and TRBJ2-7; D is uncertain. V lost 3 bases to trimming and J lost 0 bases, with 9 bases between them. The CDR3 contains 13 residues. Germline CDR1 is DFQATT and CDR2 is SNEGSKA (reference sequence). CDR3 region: CSASVISSYEQYF. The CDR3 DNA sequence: TGCAGTGCTAGCGTAATAAGCTCCTACGAGCAGTACTTC.

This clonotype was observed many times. The CDR3 DNA reads as TGTGCCAGCCGCCTGATTAGCGGGCCGACCTACGAGCAGTACTTC. Translation: CASRLISGPTYEQYF. V is TRBV11-2 and J is TRBJ2-7, with TRBD2 identical over 7 bases. The germline V gene encodes CDR1 SGHAT and CDR2 FQNNGV. With V trimmed by 8 bases and J by 2 bases, 12 bases remained unmatched. This CDR3 spans 15 amino acids.

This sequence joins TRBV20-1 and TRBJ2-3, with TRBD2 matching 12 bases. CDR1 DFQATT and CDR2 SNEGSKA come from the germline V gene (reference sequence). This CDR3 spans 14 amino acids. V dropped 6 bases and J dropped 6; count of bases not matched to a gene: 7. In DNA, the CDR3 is TGCAGTGCGATGACTAGCGGGAGTCGGGATACGCAGTATTTT. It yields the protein CSAMTSGSRDTQYF.

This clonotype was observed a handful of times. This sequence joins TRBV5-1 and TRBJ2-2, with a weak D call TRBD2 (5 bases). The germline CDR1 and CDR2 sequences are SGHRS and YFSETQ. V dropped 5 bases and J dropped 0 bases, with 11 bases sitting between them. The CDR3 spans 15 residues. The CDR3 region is CASRTGIPNTGELFF. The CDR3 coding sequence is TGCGCCAGCAGAACCGGGATCCCGAACACCGGGGAGCTGTTTTTT.

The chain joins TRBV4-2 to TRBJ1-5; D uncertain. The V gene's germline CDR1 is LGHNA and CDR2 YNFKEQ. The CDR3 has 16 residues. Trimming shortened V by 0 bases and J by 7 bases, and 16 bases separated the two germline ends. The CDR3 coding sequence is TGTGCCAGCAGCCAAGATCGCGAAAAAGGGTGGCAGCCCCAGCATTTT. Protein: CASSQDREKGWQPQHF.

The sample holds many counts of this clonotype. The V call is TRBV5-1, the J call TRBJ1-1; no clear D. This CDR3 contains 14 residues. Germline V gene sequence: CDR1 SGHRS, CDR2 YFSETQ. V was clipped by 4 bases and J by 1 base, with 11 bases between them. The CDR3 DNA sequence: TGCGCCAGCAGCGGAAATATGGGGAACACTGAAGCTTTCTTT. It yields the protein CASSGNMGNTEAFF.

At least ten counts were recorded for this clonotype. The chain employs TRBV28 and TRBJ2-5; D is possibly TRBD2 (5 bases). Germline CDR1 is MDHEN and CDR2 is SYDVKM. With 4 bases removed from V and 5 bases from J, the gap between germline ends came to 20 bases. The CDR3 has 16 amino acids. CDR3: CASSSTLTRARETQYF. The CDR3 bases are TGTGCCAGCAGTTCAACCTTAACGAGGGCTCGGGAGACCCAGTACTTC. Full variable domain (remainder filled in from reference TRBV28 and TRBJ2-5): DVKVTQSSRYLVKRTGEKVFLECVQDMDHENMFWYRQDPGLGLRLIYFSYDVKMKEKGDIPEGYSVSREKKERFSLILESASTNQTSMYLCASSSTLTRARETQYFGPGTRLLVL.

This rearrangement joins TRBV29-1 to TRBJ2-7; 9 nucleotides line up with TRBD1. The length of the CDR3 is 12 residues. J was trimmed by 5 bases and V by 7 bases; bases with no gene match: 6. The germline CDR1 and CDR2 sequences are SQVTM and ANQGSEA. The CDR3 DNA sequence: TGCAGCGCCACCGGGACAGGGAACGAGCAGTACTTC. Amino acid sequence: CSATGTGNEQYF.

The CDR3 loop reads CASSQSQGTGSNEQYF. CDR3 bases: TGTGCCAGCAGCCAGAGCCAGGGGACAGGGAGTAACGAGCAGTACTTC. V usage is TRBV3-1 and J usage is TRBJ2-7, with 9 nucleotides matching TRBD1. Germline assignment: CDR1 LGHDT and CDR2 YNNKEL (reference sequence). Trimming took 3 bases from V and 5 from J; bases not matched to a gene: 11. This CDR3 comprises 16 residues.

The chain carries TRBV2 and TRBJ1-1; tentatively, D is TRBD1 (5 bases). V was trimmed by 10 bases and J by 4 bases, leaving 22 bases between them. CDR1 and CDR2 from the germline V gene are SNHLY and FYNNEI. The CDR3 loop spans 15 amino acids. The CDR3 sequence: CATRRGDVWGTEAFF. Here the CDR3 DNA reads TGTGCCACCCGGCGAGGGGACGTCTGGGGCACTGAAGCTTTCTTT.

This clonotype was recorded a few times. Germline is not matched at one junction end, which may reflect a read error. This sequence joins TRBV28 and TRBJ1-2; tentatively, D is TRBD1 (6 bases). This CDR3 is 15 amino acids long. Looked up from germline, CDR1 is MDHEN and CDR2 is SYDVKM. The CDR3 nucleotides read TGTGCCAGCAGTTTGCTCAGGGGCCGGACCTATGGCTACGCCTTC. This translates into CASSLLRGRTYGYAF.

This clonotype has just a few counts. CDR3 nucleotide sequence: TGCGCCAGCAGCGGAGGCCAGGCCCACAGCGAGACCCAGTACTTC. Amino acid sequence: CASSGGQAHSETQYF. V is TRBV5-1 and J is TRBJ2-5, with D possibly TRBD2 on 5 matching bases. The germline V gene has CDR1 SGHRS and CDR2 YFSETQ. The germline V and J ends were trimmed by 4 bases and 5 bases, with 18 bases remaining between them. The CDR3 extends over 15 amino acids. The full variable domain, its missing parts supplied by reference TRBV5-1 and TRBJ2-5, is KAGVTQTPRYLIKTRGQQVTLSCSPISGHRSVSWYQQTPGQGLQFLFEYFSETQRNKGNFPGRFSGRQFSNSRSEMNVSTLELGDSALYLCASSGGQAHSETQYFGPGTRLLVL.

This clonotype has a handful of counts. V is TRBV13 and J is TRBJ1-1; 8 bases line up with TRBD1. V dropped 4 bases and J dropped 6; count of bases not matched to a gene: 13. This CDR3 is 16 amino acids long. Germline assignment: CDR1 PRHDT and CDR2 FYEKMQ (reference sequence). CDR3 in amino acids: CASSSGRQGSVAEAFF. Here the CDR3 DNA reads TGTGCCAGCAGCTCAGGGAGACAGGGGAGTGTGGCTGAAGCTTTCTTT.

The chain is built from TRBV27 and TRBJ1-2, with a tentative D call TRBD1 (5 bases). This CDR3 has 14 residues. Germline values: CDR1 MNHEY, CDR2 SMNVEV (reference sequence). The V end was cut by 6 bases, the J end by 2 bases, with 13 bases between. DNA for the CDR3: TGTGCCAGCAGAGGCGAGGGGAGGAACTATGGCTACACCTTC. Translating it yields CASRGEGRNYGYTF.

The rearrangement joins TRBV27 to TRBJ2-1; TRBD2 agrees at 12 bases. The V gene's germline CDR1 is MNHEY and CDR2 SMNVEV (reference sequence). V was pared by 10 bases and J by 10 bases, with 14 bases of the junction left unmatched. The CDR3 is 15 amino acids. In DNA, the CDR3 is TGTGCCACAACAAACCCCGGGACTAGCGGGCAAGAGCAGTTCTTC. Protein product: CATTNPGTSGQEQFF.

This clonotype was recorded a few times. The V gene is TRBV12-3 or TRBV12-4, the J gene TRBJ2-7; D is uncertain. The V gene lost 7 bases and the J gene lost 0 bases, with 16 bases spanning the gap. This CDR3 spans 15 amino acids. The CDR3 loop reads CASKYDELSSYEQYF. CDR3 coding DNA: TGTGCCAGCAAATACGACGAGCTGAGCTCCTACGAGCAGTACTTC.

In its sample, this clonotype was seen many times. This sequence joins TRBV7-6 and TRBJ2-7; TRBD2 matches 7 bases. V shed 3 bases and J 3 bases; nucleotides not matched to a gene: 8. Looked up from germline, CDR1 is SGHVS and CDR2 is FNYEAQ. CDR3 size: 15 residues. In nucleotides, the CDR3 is TGTGCCAGCAGCTTGGAGACTAGCAGAAACTACGAGCAGTACTTC. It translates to CASSLETSRNYEQYF.

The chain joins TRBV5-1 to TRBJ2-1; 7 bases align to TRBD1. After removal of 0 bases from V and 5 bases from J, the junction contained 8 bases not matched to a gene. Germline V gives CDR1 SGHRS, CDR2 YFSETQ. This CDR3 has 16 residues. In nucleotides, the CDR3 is TGCGCCAGCAGCTTGGACAGGGGCCCTACCCACAATGAGCAGTTCTTC. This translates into CASSLDRGPTHNEQFF.

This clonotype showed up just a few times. CDR3 DNA: TGTGCCAGCAGCCGAGAGATTCCCACTGAAGCTTTCTTT. This encodes CASSREIPTEAFF. V usage is TRBV6-1 and J usage is TRBJ1-1; D remains unclear. Trimming left V 6 bases short and J 4 bases short, with 12 bases between. Germline V CDR1 and CDR2: MNHNS, SASEGT. The length of the CDR3 is 13 residues.

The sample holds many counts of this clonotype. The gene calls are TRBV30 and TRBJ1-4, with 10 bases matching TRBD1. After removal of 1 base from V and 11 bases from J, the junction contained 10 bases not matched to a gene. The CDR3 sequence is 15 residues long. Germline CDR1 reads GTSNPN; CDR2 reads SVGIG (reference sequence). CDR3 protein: CAWSGNRQGAWKLFF. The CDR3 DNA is TGTGCCTGGAGTGGAAATCGACAGGGGGCTTGGAAACTGTTTTTT.

CDR3 bases: TGCAGTGCCGAGACAGAAGGTTCACCCCTCCACTTT. It codes for CSAETEGSPLHF. The gene calls are TRBV20-1 and TRBJ1-6; possible D gene TRBD1, 5 bases. V was cut by 6 bases and J by 9 bases, with 12 bases left in between. Germline values: CDR1 DFQATT, CDR2 SNEGSKA (reference sequence). CDR3 length equals 12 residues.

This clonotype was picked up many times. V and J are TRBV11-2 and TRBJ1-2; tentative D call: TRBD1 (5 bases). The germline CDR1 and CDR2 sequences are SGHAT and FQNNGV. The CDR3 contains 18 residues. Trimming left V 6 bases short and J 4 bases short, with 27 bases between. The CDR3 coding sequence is TGTGCCAGCAGTCCTACGGGGGGTTACGACGGCCGACTCTATGGCTACACCTTC. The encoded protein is CASSPTGGYDGRLYGYTF.

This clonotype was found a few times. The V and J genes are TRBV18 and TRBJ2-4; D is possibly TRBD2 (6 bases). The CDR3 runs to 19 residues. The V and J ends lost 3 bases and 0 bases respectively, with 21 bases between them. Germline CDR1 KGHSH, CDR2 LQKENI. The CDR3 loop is CASSPRIAVAIEAKNIQYF. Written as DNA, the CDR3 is TGTGCCAGCTCACCGAGGATAGCGGTAGCTATAGAAGCCAAAAACATTCAGTACTTC.

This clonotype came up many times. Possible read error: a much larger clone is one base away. DNA for the CDR3: TGTGCCAGCAGTGGGGACTACTACGAGCAGTACTTC. Translating gives CASSGDYYEQYF. The V and J genes are TRBV12-3 or TRBV12-4 and TRBJ2-7; the match to TRBD2 covers 7 bases. CDR3 size: 12 residues. V was clipped by 5 bases and J by 3 bases; unmatched bases: 1.

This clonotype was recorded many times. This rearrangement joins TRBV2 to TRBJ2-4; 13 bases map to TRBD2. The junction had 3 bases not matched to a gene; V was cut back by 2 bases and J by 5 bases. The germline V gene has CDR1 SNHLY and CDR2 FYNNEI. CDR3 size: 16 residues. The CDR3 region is CASSERGLAGENIQYF. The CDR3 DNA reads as TGTGCCAGCAGTGAAAGAGGACTAGCGGGGGAAAACATTCAGTACTTC.

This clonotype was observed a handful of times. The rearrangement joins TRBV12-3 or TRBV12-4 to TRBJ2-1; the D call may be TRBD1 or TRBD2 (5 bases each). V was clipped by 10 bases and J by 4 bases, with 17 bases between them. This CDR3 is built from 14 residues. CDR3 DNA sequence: TGTGCCACCTTACCGCAGAGGGGATACAATGAGCAGTTCTTC. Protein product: CATLPQRGYNEQFF.

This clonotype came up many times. The CDR3 sequence is CASSLYGRVAGGSNQPQHF. DNA for the CDR3: TGTGCCAGCAGTTTATACGGCAGGGTGGCGGGGGGCAGCAATCAGCCCCAGCATTTT. The genes are TRBV28 and TRBJ1-5, with D possibly TRBD1 on 6 matching bases. The CDR3 sequence is 19 residues long. Trimming left V 1 base short and J 1 base short, with 20 bases between. Germline V gives CDR1 MDHEN, CDR2 SYDVKM. Together with reference TRBV28 and TRBJ1-5, the CDR3 gives the full variable domain: DVKVTQSSRYLVKRTGEKVFLECVQDMDHENMFWYRQDPGLGLRLIYFSYDVKMKEKGDIPEGYSVSREKKERFSLILESASTNQTSMYLCASSLYGRVAGGSNQPQHFGDGTRLSIL.